These T cell receptor beta chains were read from a single sample in a study of T-cell memory formation after mild COVID-19. TCRdb independently ran MiXCR on the 5' RACE reads; one entry per CDR3 protein. The sample consists of under 450,000 distinct CDR3 sequences, approximately 14% of them appearing once. Sequences were obtained from PBMCs or a T cell subset sorted from them (not recorded which). Receptors originate from a man aged 18-30 years who had mild COVID-19 (a few samples of this study predate the infection). Cell type and time point are not known. Both conserved end residues are part of each CDR3. A D gene is named only where the DNA matches it firmly. Expanded clones get a size class; other rows say once, few or many, or leave the size out.

D gene: NA
J gene: TRBJ1-2
CDR3 length: 14
V gene: TRBV6-5
clone size: NA
CDR3 DNA: TGTGCCAGCAGTTACCTTCGGGGGGAGTTGGGCTACACCTTC
CDR3 protein: CASSYLRGELGYTF

D gene: NA
J gene: TRBJ2-3
CDR3 length: 12
V gene: TRBV10-3
clone size: NA
CDR3 DNA: TGTGCCGCCTCCCCTAGCACAGATACGCAGTATTTT
CDR3 protein: CAASPSTDTQYF

D gene: NA
J gene: TRBJ2-4
CDR3 length: 15
V gene: TRBV20-1
clone size: few
CDR3 DNA: TGCAGTGCTCCACCCGGGGGACTAGCCAAAAACATTCAGTACTTC
CDR3 protein: CSAPPGGLAKNIQYF

D gene: TRBD1
J gene: TRBJ2-3
CDR3 length: 14
V gene: TRBV7-2
clone size: NA
CDR3 DNA: TGTGCCAGCAGCTTAGAGGACAGGTTTCCCGCGCAGTATTTT
CDR3 protein: CASSLEDRFPAQYF

D gene: TRBD1
J gene: TRBJ2-3
CDR3 length: 14
V gene: TRBV20-1
clone size: NA
CDR3 DNA: TGCAGTGCTCCAGACGACAGGGCGACAGATACGCAGTATTTT
CDR3 protein: CSAPDDRATDTQYF

D gene: NA
J gene: TRBJ2-7
CDR3 length: 18
V gene: TRBV6-2/TRBV6-3
clone size: NA
CDR3 DNA: TGTGCCAGCAGTTACCCGAGTGGTTGGGGAGTGGGCCCCCGTGAGCAGTACTTC
CDR3 protein: CASSYPSGWGVGPREQYF

D gene: TRBD1
J gene: TRBJ1-5
CDR3 length: 16
V gene: TRBV7-2
clone size: many
CDR3 DNA: TGTGCCAGCAGCGAGCACAGGGGAGGGAGCAATCAGCCCCAGCATTTT
CDR3 protein: CASSEHRGGSNQPQHF

D gene: NA
J gene: TRBJ2-3
CDR3 length: 15
V gene: TRBV6-4
clone size: few
CDR3 DNA: TGTGCCAGCAGTGACGGCGGGGCCCCCACAGATACGCAGTATTTT
CDR3 protein: CASSDGGAPTDTQYF

D gene: TRBD2
J gene: TRBJ2-3
CDR3 length: 16
V gene: TRBV7-2
clone size: few
CDR3 DNA: TGTGCCAGCAGCCCCGCCAGCGGGGGGACAGCAGATACGCAGTATTTT
CDR3 protein: CASSPASGGTADTQYF

D gene: NA
J gene: TRBJ1-6
CDR3 length: 14
V gene: TRBV13
clone size: few
CDR3 DNA: TGTGCCAGCAGCTTTTATAAATCTAATTCACCCCTCCACTTT
CDR3 protein: CASSFYKSNSPLHF

D gene: NA
J gene: TRBJ1-2
CDR3 length: 15
V gene: TRBV6-2/TRBV6-3
clone size: many
CDR3 DNA: TGTGCCAGCTGCCGCGGGGAGTTAGCTAACTATGGCTACACCTTC
CDR3 protein: CASCRGELANYGYTF

D gene: TRBD2
J gene: TRBJ2-7
CDR3 length: 14
V gene: TRBV4-2
clone size: many
CDR3 DNA: TGTGCCAGCAGCCAAGATCGAACTAGCGACGAGCAGTACTTC
CDR3 protein: CASSQDRTSDEQYF

D gene: NA
J gene: TRBJ1-1
CDR3 length: 12
V gene: TRBV10-3
clone size: few
CDR3 DNA: TGTGCCATCAGTGAGGGGAACACTGAAGCTTTCTTT
CDR3 protein: CAISEGNTEAFF

D gene: NA
J gene: TRBJ2-2
CDR3 length: 15
V gene: TRBV9
clone size: few
CDR3 DNA: TGTGCCAGCAGCCCCGGGGGGCGCCACACCGGGGAGCTGTTTTTT
CDR3 protein: CASSPGGRHTGELFF

D gene: TRBD2
J gene: TRBJ2-7
CDR3 length: 11
V gene: TRBV7-9
clone size: NA
CDR3 DNA: TGTGCCAGCAGCCCGGGCCGGGAGGCGTACTTC
CDR3 protein: CASSPGREAYF

D gene: NA
J gene: TRBJ2-5
CDR3 length: 10
V gene: TRBV12-5
clone size: NA
CDR3 DNA: TGTGCTAGTGGTTGGGAGACCCAGTACTTC
CDR3 protein: CASGWETQYF

D gene: NA
J gene: TRBJ2-5
CDR3 length: 12
V gene: TRBV5-1
clone size: NA
CDR3 DNA: TGCGCCAGCAGGGACCCAGAAGGGACCCAGTACTTC
CDR3 protein: CASRDPEGTQYF

D gene: NA
J gene: TRBJ2-1
CDR3 length: 16
V gene: TRBV7-6
clone size: many
CDR3 DNA: TGTGCCAGCAGCTTATCCGTTGCGGCAGGGGCCAATGAGCAGTTCTTC
CDR3 protein: CASSLSVAAGANEQFF

D gene: NA
J gene: TRBJ1-1
CDR3 length: 13
V gene: TRBV20-1
clone size: many
CDR3 DNA: TGCAGTGCCCCCAGTGTGGCGAACACTGAAGCTTTCTTT
CDR3 protein: CSAPSVANTEAFF

D gene: TRBD1
J gene: TRBJ2-3
CDR3 length: 15
V gene: TRBV6-6
clone size: few
CDR3 DNA: TGTGCCAGCAGTTCCCCCGGGACAGGGGTAGATACGCAGTATTTT
CDR3 protein: CASSSPGTGVDTQYF

D gene: NA
J gene: TRBJ2-3
CDR3 length: 15
V gene: TRBV10-3
clone size: NA
CDR3 DNA: TGTGCCATCAGTGAGATTAGCGGTAGCACAGATACGCAGTATTTT
CDR3 protein: CAISEISGSTDTQYF

D gene: TRBD2
J gene: TRBJ2-5
CDR3 length: 14
V gene: TRBV20-1
clone size: NA
CDR3 DNA: TGCAGTGCCAGCGGAGCGGGGGAGTCAGGGACCCAGTACTTC
CDR3 protein: CSASGAGESGTQYF

D gene: NA
J gene: TRBJ2-1
CDR3 length: 15
V gene: TRBV7-6
clone size: few
CDR3 DNA: TGTGCCAGCAGCTTACAGCCAAGCTCCTACAATGAGCAGTTCTTC
CDR3 protein: CASSLQPSSYNEQFF

D gene: NA
J gene: TRBJ2-2
CDR3 length: 15
V gene: TRBV15
clone size: NA
CDR3 DNA: TGTGCCACCAGCAGAGCGGGGAGTCTTATCGGGGAGCTGTTTTTT
CDR3 protein: CATSRAGSLIGELFF

D gene: TRBD2
J gene: TRBJ2-7
CDR3 length: 14
V gene: TRBV6-2/TRBV6-3
clone size: few
CDR3 DNA: TGTGCCAGCACCGGACTAGCGGGAAGCTACGAGCAGTACTTC
CDR3 protein: CASTGLAGSYEQYF

D gene: TRBD1
J gene: TRBJ2-3
CDR3 length: 17
V gene: TRBV19
clone size: few
CDR3 DNA: TGTGCCAGTAGTACCCAGGAGACAGGGCCGAGCACAGATACGCAGTATTTT
CDR3 protein: CASSTQETGPSTDTQYF

D gene: TRBD2
J gene: TRBJ2-6
CDR3 length: 18
V gene: TRBV28
clone size: few
CDR3 DNA: TGTGCCAGCAGCCGCCGGTCGGGGGGGGACTCTGGGGCCAACGTCCTGACTTTC
CDR3 protein: CASSRRSGGDSGANVLTF